This TCR beta chain was sequenced for a study of cytomegalovirus exposure and HLA in healthy donors. For the study at large: The same platform as the roughly 670 first-cohort repertoires was used for the 95 to 150 validation repertoires, a later analysis reported.

The study, taken as a whole, reports: According to the study, around 180 TCR beta chains were cytomegalovirus-associated. For most TCR sequences rarity was the rule, although some public TCRs occurred in many donors. In vitro confirmation showed three CMV-associated chains to be CMV antigen specific.

Sequenced by immunoSEQ multiplex PCR; TCRdb stores in-frame clones only, minus some. The sample lists about 160,000 clones, less than 90% occurring once. As for this clone: The antigen remains undetermined.

V lost 6 bases, J lost 0 bases, and 8 bases stayed unmatched. The germline V gene encodes CDR1 LNHDA and CDR2 SQIVND (reference sequence). CDR3 length equals 15 residues. The sequencing input was PBMCs. The chain combines TRBV19 with TRBJ2-7; 7 nucleotides agree with TRBD1. This clonotype was sampled from a woman under 30 in good health and CMV-seronegative. The CDR3 DNA follows: TGTGCCAGTAGACCCGACAGGGCCAGCTCCTACGAGCAGTACTTC. Protein: CASRPDRASSYEQYF.